These 2 T cell receptor beta chains share one sample of origin, sequenced in a study of blood T cell repertoires in COVID-19. Clones were sequenced by immunoSEQ multiplex PCR, and TCRdb holds only the in-frame ones, with some missing. Found here are about 63,000 clones, 80% to 90% of them singletons; the top ten hold about 5%. Sequenced: peripheral blood. The receptors derive from a human donor in a cohort sampled during active COVID-19.

The chain carries TRBV19 and TRBJ2-2; TRBD1 agrees at 10 bases. The CDR3 has 16 residues. The germline CDR1 and CDR2 sequences are LNHDA and SQIVND (reference sequence). V lost 3 bases and J lost 1; bases outside the gene matches: 2. CDR3: CASSIGTGENTGELFF. The CDR3 DNA is TGTGCCAGTAGTATCGGGACAGGGGAGAACACCGGGGAGCTGTTTTTT.

The chain links TRBV24-1 to TRBJ2-5; a possible D gene is TRBD2 (7 bases). The V end lost 5 bases, the J end lost 5 bases, and 11 bases lay between the germline ends. The germline V gene encodes CDR1 KGHDR and CDR2 SFDVKD. The CDR3 sequence is 13 residues long. This chain's CDR3 is CATSARGAETQYF. The CDR3, as DNA: TGTGCCACCAGTGCCCGGGGGGCGGAGACCCAGTACTTC.